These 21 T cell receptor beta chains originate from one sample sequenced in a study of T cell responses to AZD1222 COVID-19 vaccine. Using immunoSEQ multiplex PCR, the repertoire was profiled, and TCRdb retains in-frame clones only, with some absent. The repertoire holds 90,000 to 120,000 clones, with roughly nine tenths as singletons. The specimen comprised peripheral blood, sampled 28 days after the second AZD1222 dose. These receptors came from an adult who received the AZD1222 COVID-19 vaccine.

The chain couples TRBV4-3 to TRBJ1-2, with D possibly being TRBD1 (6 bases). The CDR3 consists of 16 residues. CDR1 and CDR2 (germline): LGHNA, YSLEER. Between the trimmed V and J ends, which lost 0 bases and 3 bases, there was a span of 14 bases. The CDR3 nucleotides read TGCGCCAGCAGCCAAGATTACCCGGACAGATACTATGGCTACACCTTC. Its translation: CASSQDYPDRYYGYTF.

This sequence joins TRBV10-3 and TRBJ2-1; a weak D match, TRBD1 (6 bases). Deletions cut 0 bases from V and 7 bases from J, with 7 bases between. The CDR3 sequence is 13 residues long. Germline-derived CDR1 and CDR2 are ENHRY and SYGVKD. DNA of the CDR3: TGTGCCATCAGTGAGTCCACAGGGAATGAGCAGTTCTTC. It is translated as CAISESTGNEQFF.

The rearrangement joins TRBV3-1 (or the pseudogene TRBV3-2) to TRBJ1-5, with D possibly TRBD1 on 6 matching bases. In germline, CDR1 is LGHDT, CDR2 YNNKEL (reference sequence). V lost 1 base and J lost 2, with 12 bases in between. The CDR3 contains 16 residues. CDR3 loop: CASSQGAGDRNQPQHF. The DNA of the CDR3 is TGTGCCAGCAGCCAAGGGGCAGGGGATCGCAATCAGCCCCAGCATTTT.

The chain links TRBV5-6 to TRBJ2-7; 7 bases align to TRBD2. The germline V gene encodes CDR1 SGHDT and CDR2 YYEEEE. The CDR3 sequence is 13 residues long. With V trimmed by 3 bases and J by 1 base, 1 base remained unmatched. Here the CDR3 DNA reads TGTGCCAGCAGCTGGGGGGGTTCCTACGAGCAGTACTTC. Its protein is CASSWGGSYEQYF.

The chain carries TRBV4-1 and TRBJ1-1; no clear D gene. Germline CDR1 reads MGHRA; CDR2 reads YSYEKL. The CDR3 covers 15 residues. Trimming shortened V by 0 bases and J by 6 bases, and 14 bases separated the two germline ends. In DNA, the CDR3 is TGCGCCAGCAGCCAAGATCCGCGGGGATTACCTGAAGCTTTCTTT. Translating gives CASSQDPRGLPEAFF.

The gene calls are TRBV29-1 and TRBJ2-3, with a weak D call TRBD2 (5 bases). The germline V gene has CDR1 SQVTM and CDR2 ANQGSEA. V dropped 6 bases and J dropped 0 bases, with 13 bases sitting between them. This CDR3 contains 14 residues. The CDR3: CSVRSGSSTDTQYF. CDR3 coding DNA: TGCAGCGTGAGGTCGGGGTCTAGCACAGATACGCAGTATTTT.

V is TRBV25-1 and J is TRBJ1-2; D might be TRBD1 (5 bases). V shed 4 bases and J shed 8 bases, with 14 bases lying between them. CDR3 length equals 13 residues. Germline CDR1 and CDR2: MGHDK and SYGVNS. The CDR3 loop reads CASSARDLGGYTF. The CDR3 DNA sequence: TGTGCCAGCAGTGCTAGGGACCTGGGAGGCTACACCTTC.

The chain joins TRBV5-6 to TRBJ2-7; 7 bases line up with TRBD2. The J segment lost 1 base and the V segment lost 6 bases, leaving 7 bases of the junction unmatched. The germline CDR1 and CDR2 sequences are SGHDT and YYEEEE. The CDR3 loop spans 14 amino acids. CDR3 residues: CASTPVGLSYEQYF. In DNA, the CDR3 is TGTGCCAGCACCCCCGTGGGACTATCCTACGAGCAGTACTTC. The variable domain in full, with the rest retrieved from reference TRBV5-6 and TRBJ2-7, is DAGVTQSPTHLIKTRGQQVTLRCSPKSGHDTVSWYQQALGQGPQFIFQYYEEEERQRGNFPDRFSGHQFPNYSSELNVNALLLGDSALYLCASTPVGLSYEQYFGPGTRLTVT.

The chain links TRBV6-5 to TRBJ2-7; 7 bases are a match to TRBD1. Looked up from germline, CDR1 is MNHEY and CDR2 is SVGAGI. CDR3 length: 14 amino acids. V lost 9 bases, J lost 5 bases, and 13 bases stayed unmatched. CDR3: CASRDSGVGNEQYF. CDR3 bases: TGTGCCAGTCGGGACAGTGGGGTTGGAAACGAGCAGTACTTC.

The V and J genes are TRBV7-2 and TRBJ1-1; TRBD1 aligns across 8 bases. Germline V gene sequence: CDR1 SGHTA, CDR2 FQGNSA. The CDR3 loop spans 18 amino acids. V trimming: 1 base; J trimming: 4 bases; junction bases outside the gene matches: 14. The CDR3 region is CASSLVGATGVWGTEAFF. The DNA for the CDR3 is TGTGCCAGCAGCTTAGTAGGAGCGACAGGGGTATGGGGCACTGAAGCTTTCTTT.

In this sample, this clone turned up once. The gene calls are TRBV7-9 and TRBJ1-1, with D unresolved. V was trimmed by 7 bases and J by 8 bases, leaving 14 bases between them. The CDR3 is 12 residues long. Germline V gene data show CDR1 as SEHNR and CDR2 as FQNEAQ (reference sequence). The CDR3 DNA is TGTGCCAGCACCCCCACCCCGGAGGAAGCTTTCTTT. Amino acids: CASTPTPEEAFF.

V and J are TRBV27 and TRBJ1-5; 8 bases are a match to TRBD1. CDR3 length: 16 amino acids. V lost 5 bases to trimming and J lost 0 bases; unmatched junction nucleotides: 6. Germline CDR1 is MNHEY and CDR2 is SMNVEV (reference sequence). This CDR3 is CASSVQGVHSNQPQHF. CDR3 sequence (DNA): TGTGCCAGCAGTGTACAGGGGGTCCATAGCAATCAGCCCCAGCATTTT.

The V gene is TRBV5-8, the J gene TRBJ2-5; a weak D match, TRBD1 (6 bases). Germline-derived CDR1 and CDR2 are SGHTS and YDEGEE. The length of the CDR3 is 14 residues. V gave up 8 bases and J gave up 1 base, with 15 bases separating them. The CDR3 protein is CASIKGTPQETQYF. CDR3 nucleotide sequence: TGTGCCAGTATAAAAGGGACACCCCAAGAGACCCAGTACTTC.

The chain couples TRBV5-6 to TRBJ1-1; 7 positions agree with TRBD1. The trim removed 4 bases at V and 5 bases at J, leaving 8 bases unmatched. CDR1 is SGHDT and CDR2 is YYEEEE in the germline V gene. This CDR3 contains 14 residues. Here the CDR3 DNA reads TGTGCCAGCAGCACCCCCACAGGGGAGACTGAAGCTTTCTTT. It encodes CASSTPTGETEAFF.

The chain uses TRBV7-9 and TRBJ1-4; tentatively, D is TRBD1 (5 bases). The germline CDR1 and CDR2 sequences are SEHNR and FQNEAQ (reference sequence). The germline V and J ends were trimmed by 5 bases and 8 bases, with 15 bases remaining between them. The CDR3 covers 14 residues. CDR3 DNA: TGTGCCAGCAGCCTGGGACGGGGAGAGGAAAAACTGTTTTTT. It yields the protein CASSLGRGEEKLFF.

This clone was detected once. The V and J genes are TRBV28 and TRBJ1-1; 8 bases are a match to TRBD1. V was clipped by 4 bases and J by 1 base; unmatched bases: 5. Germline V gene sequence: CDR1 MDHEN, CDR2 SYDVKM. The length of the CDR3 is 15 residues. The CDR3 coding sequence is TGTGCCAGCAGTTACTTTACAGGGGGGAACACTGAAGCTTTCTTT. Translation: CASSYFTGGNTEAFF.

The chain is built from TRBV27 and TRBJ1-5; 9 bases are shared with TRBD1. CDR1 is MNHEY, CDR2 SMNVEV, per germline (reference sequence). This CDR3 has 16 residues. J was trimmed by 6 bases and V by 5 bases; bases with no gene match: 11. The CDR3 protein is CASSTTGQGTGQPQHF. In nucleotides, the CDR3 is TGTGCCAGCAGTACCACCGGACAGGGGACGGGTCAGCCCCAGCATTTT.

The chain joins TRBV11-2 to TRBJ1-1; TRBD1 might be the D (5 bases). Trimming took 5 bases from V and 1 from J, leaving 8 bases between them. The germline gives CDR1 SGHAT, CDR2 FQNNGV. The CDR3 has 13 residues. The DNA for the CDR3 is TGTGCCAGCAGCGCCGACAGGAACACTGAAGCTTTCTTT. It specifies CASSADRNTEAFF.

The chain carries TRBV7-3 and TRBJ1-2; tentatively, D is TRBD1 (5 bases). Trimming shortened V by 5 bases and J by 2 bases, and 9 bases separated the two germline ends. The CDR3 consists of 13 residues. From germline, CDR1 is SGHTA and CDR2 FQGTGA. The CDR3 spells CASSPTGNYGYTF. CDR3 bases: TGTGCCAGCAGCCCTACAGGAAACTATGGCTACACCTTC. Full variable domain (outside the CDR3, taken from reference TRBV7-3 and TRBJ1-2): GAGVSQTPSNKVTEKGKYVELRCDPISGHTALYWYRQSLGQGPEFLIYFQGTGAADDSGLPNDRFFAVRPEGSVSTLKIQRTERGDSAVYLCASSPTGNYGYTFGSGTRLTVV.

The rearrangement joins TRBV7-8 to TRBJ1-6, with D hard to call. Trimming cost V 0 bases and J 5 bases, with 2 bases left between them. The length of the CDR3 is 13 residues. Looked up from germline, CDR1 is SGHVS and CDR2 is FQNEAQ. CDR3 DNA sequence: TGTGCCAGCAGCTTAGCGGATAATTCACCCCTCCACTTT. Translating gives CASSLADNSPLHF.

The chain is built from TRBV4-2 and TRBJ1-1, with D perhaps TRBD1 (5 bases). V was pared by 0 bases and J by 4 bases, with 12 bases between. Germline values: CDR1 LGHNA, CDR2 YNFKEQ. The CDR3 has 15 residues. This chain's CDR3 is CASSQEVGRVTEAFF. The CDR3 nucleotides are TGTGCCAGCAGCCAAGAGGTGGGGCGGGTCACTGAAGCTTTCTTT.